The next 5 T cell receptor beta chains were all read from a single sample in a study of human T cells and chemical hapten exposure (dated by TCRdb to the early 2020s). In light of the paper, this sample's time point label describes: patch test 3, about 24 weeks after DPC sensitization. The treatment or condition label corresponds to: therapeutic diphenylcyclopropenone sensitization with weekly scalp DPC. Unfractionated whole blood was collected in Tempus Blood RNA tubes, and total RNA was extracted from that blood. Library construction relied on RACE. Sequencing used a NextSeq 500. In-frame beta chains were kept once TCRdb had trimmed the public reads at Q25 with fastp and called clones with MiXCR. Entries are consolidated by CDR3 protein sequence, retaining the most common genes and DNA. The sample yields roughly 38,000 distinct CDR3 sequences; more than 8% were counted once. The ten largest clones take up 26% of the sample.

This sample comprised whole blood, obtained in connection with sensitization to the hapten diphenylcyclopropenone (DPC). These receptors came from a man between 50 and 59 years old with alopecia areata. Some clones in this sample may be carry-over from other donors' samples.

This clonotype was recorded many times. The rearrangement joins TRBV27 to TRBJ2-5; D not certain. V was clipped by 5 bases and J by 2 bases, with 12 bases between them. From germline, CDR1 is MNHEY and CDR2 SMNVEV (reference sequence). This CDR3 region has 14 residues. CDR3 loop: CASSLSLGQETQYF. CDR3 sequence (DNA): TGTGCCAGCAGTCTGAGTTTGGGTCAAGAGACCCAGTACTTC.

This clonotype was seen many times. The chain is built from TRBV28 and TRBJ2-3; D remains unclear. This CDR3 spans 14 amino acids. The V end lost 6 bases, the J end lost 6 bases, and 16 bases lay between the germline ends. The germline V gene has CDR1 MDHEN and CDR2 SYDVKM. CDR3 sequence: CASSQGPIGDTQYF. CDR3 coding DNA: TGTGCCAGCAGCCAAGGCCCAATAGGCGATACGCAGTATTTT.

About this clonotype itself: A single base separates this from a much larger clone, so it may be a read error. The rearrangement links TRBV18 to TRBJ2-7; D is ambiguous. CDR3 length equals 14 residues. Looked up from germline, CDR1 is KGHSH and CDR2 is LQKENI. This chain's CDR3 is CVSSPEYASYEQYF. DNA of the CDR3: TGTGTCAGCTCACCTGAGTACGCCTCCTACGAGCAGTACTTC.

The rearrangement links TRBV20-1 to TRBJ1-4, with no clear D. This CDR3 region has 11 residues. Germline V gene data show CDR1 as DFQATT and CDR2 as SNEGSKA (reference sequence). Trimming pared 2 bases from V and 8 bases from J, leaving 6 bases between. CDR3 sequence (DNA): TGCAGTGCTAGACGTGTCGAAAAACTGTTTTTT. Translated: CSARRVEKLFF.

Remarks on this clonotype: This may stem from a read error, because a much larger clone lies one nucleotide away. This rearrangement joins TRBV7-2 to TRBJ2-1; TRBD1 or TRBD2 may be the D gene (5 bases each). The CDR3 extends over 11 amino acids. The germline gives CDR1 SGHTA, CDR2 FQGNSA. CDR3 loop: CASGVGGELFF. The CDR3 region has the DNA TGTGCCAGCGGAGTTGGGGGTGAGCTGTTCTTC.